This T cell receptor (beta chain) was identified during a study of blood T cell repertoires in COVID-19. Those enrolled, adults aged roughly 18 to 100 years, came from around 24 US areas. Grouping used clinical history reported by participants in a survey and questionnaire. Up to 2 weeks before entering the study, exposed participants had met a COVID-19 case. The method was immunoSEQ multiplex PCR; TCRdb's version includes in-frame clones alone and lacks a portion of them. The sample lists some 340,000 clones, roughly 90% occurring once. Germline assignment: CDR1 MNHEY and CDR2 SVGAGI. V shed 6 bases and J 0 bases; nucleotides not matched to a gene: 3. The CDR3 has 14 residues.

The genes are TRBV6-5 and TRBJ1-2; 8 nucleotides match TRBD1. Material: PBMCs or T cells enriched from blood (not recorded which). This clonotype was sampled from a young woman who had been exposed to COVID-19. Here the CDR3 DNA reads TGTGCCAGCAGGGGACAGGTCCCTAACTATGGCTACACCTTC. This translates into CASRGQVPNYGYTF.